Included here is one T cell receptor (beta chain) sequence, with context. V gave up 3 bases and J gave up 2 bases; unmatched junction bases: 6. The germline V gene encodes CDR1 MNHNS and CDR2 SASEGT. The CDR3 is 15 residues long. The sample originates from a study of shared clonotypes between healthy human individuals. Each PCR replicate from the sorted subsets contained about 200 ng DNA, which is about 30,000 T cell genomes. The protocol was immunoSEQ multiplex PCR, while the TCRdb copy is restricted to in-frame clones and leaves out a portion. This table holds roughly 2.4 million clones, 95% found once.

Sequencing was carried out using naive CD4+ T cells sorted from blood. The sample's subset: CD45RA+ positively selected. This sequence was found in a man between 18 and 35 years old in good health. The V and J genes are TRBV6-1 and TRBJ2-7, with 8 nucleotides matching TRBD2. The CDR3 coding sequence is TGTGCCAGCAGTGATTACCGGGGGGGCCCCTACGAGCAGTACTTC. It translates to CASSDYRGGPYEQYF.